This T cell receptor beta chain was obtained from a study of cytomegalovirus exposure and HLA in healthy donors (TCRdb year 2017). In the study overall: According to an earlier analysis of a few hundred of the donors, some 180 million T cells yielded 100 million or so unique TCR beta sequences and about 300 Gb of sequence data. An early release that covered roughly 600 HLA-typed donors contained approximately 300 gigabases of sequencing data and tens of millions of unique TCR sequences. Of the 300 to 500 genotyped donors, 81% were placed in the genetic ancestry cluster associated with self-reported Caucasian donors. The study aimed to test whether cataloging public T cell receptors could reveal signatures of past pathogen exposure. The study used immunosequencing to profile the T cell repertoires of several hundred subjects and linked those repertoires to cytomegalovirus serostatus. A separate validation cohort of more than 100 different subjects was used in addition to the roughly 620-subject first cohort. The study combined high-throughput TCR immunosequencing, statistical association of individual TCRs with disease status, and machine learning to predict cytomegalovirus infection status. To study patterns of TCR occurrence, a later analysis re-analyzed previously published TCR beta repertoires from just over 650 donors and added high-resolution HLA genotyping. Rather than drawing on any new phenotypic data, the later analysis identified candidate immune exposures from TCR beta sequences and the way those sequences occurred across donors. An earlier analysis of roughly 580 of the donors used high-throughput TCR beta sequencing to judge whether each TCR beta V gene segment behaved as functional or pseudogenic. Donor age, sex, ethnicity and CMV serostatus were compiled together with the repertoire data. A later genetic analysis took genome-wide SNP genotypes for about 65% of the 666 donors and used that subset as a discovery cohort. Every discovery cohort repertoire had been produced on one sequencing platform. Both class I and class II loci were covered by HLA typing, at four-digit resolution. The number of donors typed differed by locus, with about 629-630 for A, B, C, DRB1 and DQB1, roughly 520 for DQA1, over 600 for DPA1, and some 470 for DPB1. Four to six DR-DQ haplotypes were handled as single units for association and clustering, since linkage in the cohort was strong. Among over 350 genotyped donors of the cohort, an average of approximately 240,000 unique TCR beta nucleotide sequences were sequenced per donor, about a sixth of them non-productive. Here is what the overall study found, with its caveats: The sequencing pipeline was judged likely to have produced a cluster of highly shared sequence variants as a technical artifact. Broadly in line with IMGT annotations, most TCR beta V segments showed up in productive rearrangements about 87% or about 30% of the time in an earlier analysis of under 700 of the donors. A further reported finding was that TCR beta sequences accurately predicted the HLA-A and HLA-B alleles for most subjects in the first cohort. A few of the identified cytomegalovirus-associated TCR beta chains were confirmed in vitro to be specific for cytomegalovirus antigens. Only TCR beta chains were sequenced in this cohort, and the absence of alpha or paired-chain data limited detectable features. The only immune exposure information available for the cohort was CMV serostatus. Some IMGT-functional V segments, including TRBV6-2 and TRBV6-3, could not be told apart with the 87-base-pair reads, so those segments were excluded. V-gene and J-gene trimming of TCR beta chains was associated with a missense DCLRE1C variant in a later genetic analysis, and the association was replicated in an independent cohort. A later analysis associated 15,000 or so TCR beta sequences with specific HLA alleles at a false discovery rate of 0.05. A total of 150 to 200 TCR beta chains were listed by the study as associated with cytomegalovirus. According to a later genetic analysis, donors in an Asian-associated ancestry cluster had fewer N-insertions in productive TCRs than the approximately 690-donor mean. The classifier was reported to diagnose cytomegalovirus status with high specificity and sensitivity in both the original cohort and the validation cohort. Correlated functional status among segregating V segments might be attributable to linkage disequilibrium, but an unknown experimental factor could not be ruled out. The presence/absence analyses assumed that sequencing depth was roughly uniform across donors, and that assumption may not be true. A later analysis reported that several top co-occurrence clusters appeared linked to parvovirus B19, influenza, CMV and Epstein-Barr virus. In a later analysis, HLA-associated TCR beta chains were found to be more clonally expanded and to have lower generation probabilities than equally common non-associated chains. According to the authors, the approach could potentially be generalized to other disease states and immunological phenotypes. According to a later analysis, most CMV-associated TCR beta chains appeared to be HLA-restricted, and the HLA associations seemed to be driven largely by CMV exposure. According to a later analysis, TCR association rates differed among HLA loci, with DRB1 alleles showing the most associated TCRs and HLA-C alleles showing the fewest. The earlier analysis of about 600 of the donors excluded approximately 17 rarely observed V segments, including chromosome 9 orphons, because counts were too low. Strong co-occurrence of HLA alleles, especially DR and DQ, made assigning TCR associations to individual alleles difficult. While some public TCRs were present in many individuals, most TCR sequences turned up only very rarely across donors. Because some donors lacked HLA typing at each locus, the association tests relied only on the typed subset.

The cohort was made up of under 800 healthy bone marrow donors. At the time of sampling, every cohort member was nominally healthy, though immune exposures that went unrecorded were likely present. The donor tested CMV seropositive, placing the donor among the 289 seropositive members of the cohort. Each donor provided a peripheral blood sample, and peripheral blood mononuclear cells were used for TCR beta sequencing. Genomic DNA was extracted from the blood cell samples with the Qiagen DNeasy Blood Extraction Kit. Preparation of the library involved the immunoSEQ multiplex PCR assay. A mixture of 60 forward primers for TCR Vbeta segments and 13 reverse primers for TCR Jbeta segments was used in the multiplex PCR. The CDR3 region of rearranged TCR beta genes was amplified from genomic DNA with a multiplex PCR assay. The Illumina HiSeq System was used to sequence the amplified TCR beta libraries as 87-base-pair reads. The original pipeline was this. In a later analysis, about 80 million unique TCR beta chains were counted across the 650 to 750 repertoires, and roughly 11 million of these chains were shared by at least two donors. A nearest-neighbor algorithm error-corrected the raw reads and collapsed the reads into unique sequences, merging closely related sequences to remove PCR and sequencing errors. CDR3 sequences were aligned to IMGT reference sequences to assign V, D and J gene segments. For a sequence to be retained, a match of at least six nucleotides to both a V gene segment and a J gene segment was required. A rearrangement counted as productive if the CDR3 had no stop codons and remained in frame with V and J, and every other rearrangement counted as non-productive. Following IMGT convention, CDR3 was defined as the stretch from the second conserved V-encoded cysteine to the conserved J-encoded phenylalanine. Sequences without an unambiguous match to a single V gene segment were excluded from the earlier analysis of about 600 of the donors. In an earlier analysis of approximately 550 of the donors, V segments were called functional above 56.7% productive rearrangements and were called segregating when the between-donor standard deviation exceeded 5%. A statistical classification framework was built for diagnosing cytomegalovirus status from the catalog of TCR beta chain sequences. In a later analysis, TCR nucleotide sequences were compared against IMGT/GENE-DB human TR gene sequences so that V and J genes could be assigned. Using the TCRdist pipeline, a later analysis assigned CDR3 sequences along with most-parsimonious VDJ recombination scenarios. In a later analysis, each TCR beta chain was defined by its CDR3 amino acid sequence together with its V-gene family, and reads without a unique V-gene family were excluded. To address suspected cross-contamination and a sequencing artifact, a later analysis removed approximately 600 highly shared, low-generation-probability nucleotide sequences. A later analysis calculated a clonal expansion index for each public chain from normalized within-repertoire ranks of inferred template counts. Generation probabilities in a later analysis came from a VDJ recombination model fitted to out-of-frame rearrangements, and those results were checked against IGoR. A later analysis scored TCR-TCR, TCR-HLA and TCR-CMV co-occurrence with hypergeometric tests, applying a repertoire-size bias correction to TCR pairs. To estimate false discovery rates, a later analysis permuted the HLA or CMV assignments 20 times. A later analysis grouped co-occurring TCRs with DBSCAN, adding TCRdist sequence similarity when clustering within HLA-allele-positive subsets. Repertoires with fewer than 30,000 or more than 120,000 public chains, plus five repertoires with anomalous nucleotide sharing, were excluded from co-occurrence clustering. TCRdb re-hosts the immuneACCESS table, in-frame sequences only. Its copies lack some clones; in the studies checked, an unresolved V gene accounts for under half of them, and the cause for the rest is not known. V and J calls and clone size are copied from that table; D and trimming were computed from the DNA. The sample data list about 140,000 clones, and around three quarters of these were observed just once. Of the sample, 2.1% is held by the ten largest clones.

The junction shows trimming of 4 bases on V and 7 bases on J, and the gene matches do not reach 13 bases of it. CDR1 is given as SGHRS and CDR2 as YFSETQ, both from the germline V gene. Spanning cysteine to phenylalanine, the CDR3 consists of 15 amino acids. Only CDR3 DNA remains: 45 bases, in frame from the first base. Note on this clone: There is no known antigen for this receptor. Nothing much larger sits one base from this clone, and base qualities are not available.

This TCR was sampled from a woman aged 55-69 years in good health and CMV-seropositive. The V and J genes are TRBV5-1 and TRBJ2-7; 8 central bases correspond to TRBD2. The specimen sequenced was PBMCs. The DNA is as follows: TGCGCCAGCAGCCCGGAACCGGGACTAGGTGGGGAGCAGTACTTC. It encodes CASSPEPGLGGEQYF.